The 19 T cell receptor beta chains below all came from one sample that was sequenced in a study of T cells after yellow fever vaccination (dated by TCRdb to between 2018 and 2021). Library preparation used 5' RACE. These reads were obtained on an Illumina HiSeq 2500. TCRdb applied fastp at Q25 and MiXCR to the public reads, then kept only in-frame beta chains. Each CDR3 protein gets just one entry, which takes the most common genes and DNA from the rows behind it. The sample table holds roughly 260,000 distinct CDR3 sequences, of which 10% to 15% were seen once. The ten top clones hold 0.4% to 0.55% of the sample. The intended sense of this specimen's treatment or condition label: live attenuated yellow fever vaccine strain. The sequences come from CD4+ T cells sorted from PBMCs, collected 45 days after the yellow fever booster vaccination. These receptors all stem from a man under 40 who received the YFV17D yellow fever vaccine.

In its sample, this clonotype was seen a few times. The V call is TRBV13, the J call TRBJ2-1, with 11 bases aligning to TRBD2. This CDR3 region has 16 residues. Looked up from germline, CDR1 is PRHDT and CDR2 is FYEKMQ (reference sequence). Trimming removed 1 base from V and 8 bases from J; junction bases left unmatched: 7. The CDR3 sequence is CASSLASSGGIYEQFF. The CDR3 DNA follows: TGTGCCAGCAGCTTAGCATCTAGCGGGGGGATTTATGAGCAGTTCTTC.

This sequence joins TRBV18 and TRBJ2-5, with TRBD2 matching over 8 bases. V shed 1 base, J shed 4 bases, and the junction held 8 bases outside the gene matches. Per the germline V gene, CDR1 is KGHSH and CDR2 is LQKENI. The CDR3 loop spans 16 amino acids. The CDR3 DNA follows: TGTGCCAGCTCACCACGTAGCGGGGTGAGGGGAGAGACCCAGTACTTC. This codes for CASSPRSGVRGETQYF.

The CDR3 region has the DNA TGCAGCGTTCAAGGGGGGCACAAAGAGACCCAGTACTTC. Its translation is CSVQGGHKETQYF. The chain has TRBV29-1 and TRBJ2-5, with D perhaps being TRBD1 or TRBD2 (6 bases each). The V and J ends lost 5 bases and 3 bases respectively, with 13 bases between them. The CDR3 runs 13 residues. Germline lookup yields CDR1 SQVTM and CDR2 ANQGSEA.

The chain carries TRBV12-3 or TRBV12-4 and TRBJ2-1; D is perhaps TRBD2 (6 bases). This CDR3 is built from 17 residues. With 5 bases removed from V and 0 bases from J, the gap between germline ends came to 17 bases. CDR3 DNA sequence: TGTGCCAGCAGTGGGACGTTGGGGGGTAGCTCCTACAATGAGCAGTTCTTC. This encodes CASSGTLGGSSYNEQFF.

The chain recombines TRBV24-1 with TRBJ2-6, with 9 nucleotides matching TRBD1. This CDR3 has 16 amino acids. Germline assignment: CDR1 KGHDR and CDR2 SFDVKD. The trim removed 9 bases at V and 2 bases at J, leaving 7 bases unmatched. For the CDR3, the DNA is TGTGCCACCGGGACAGGGCTTCGGACTGGGGCCAACGTCCTGACTTTC. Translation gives CATGTGLRTGANVLTF.

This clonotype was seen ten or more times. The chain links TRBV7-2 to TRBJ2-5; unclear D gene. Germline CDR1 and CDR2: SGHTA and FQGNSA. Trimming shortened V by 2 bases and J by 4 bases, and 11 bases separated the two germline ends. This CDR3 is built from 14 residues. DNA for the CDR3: TGTGCCAGCAGCTTAATGGGTGGCGGAGAGACCCAGTACTTC. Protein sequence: CASSLMGGGETQYF.

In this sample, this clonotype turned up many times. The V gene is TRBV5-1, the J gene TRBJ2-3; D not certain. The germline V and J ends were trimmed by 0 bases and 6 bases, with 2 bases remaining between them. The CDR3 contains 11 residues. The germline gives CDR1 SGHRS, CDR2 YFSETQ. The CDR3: CASSLDDTQYF. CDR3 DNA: TGCGCCAGCAGCTTGGACGATACGCAGTATTTT. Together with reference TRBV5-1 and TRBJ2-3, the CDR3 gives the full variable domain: KAGVTQTPRYLIKTRGQQVTLSCSPISGHRSVSWYQQTPGQGLQFLFEYFSETQRNKGNFPGRFSGRQFSNSRSEMNVSTLELGDSALYLCASSLDDTQYFGPGTRLTVL.

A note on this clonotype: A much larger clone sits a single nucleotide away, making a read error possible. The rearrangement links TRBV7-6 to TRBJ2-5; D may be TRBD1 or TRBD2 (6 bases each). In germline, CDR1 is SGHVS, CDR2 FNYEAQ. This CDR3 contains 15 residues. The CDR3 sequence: CARSLAAGVQETQYF. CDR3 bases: TGTGCCAGAAGCTTAGCGGCAGGGGTCCAAGAGACCCAGTACTTC.

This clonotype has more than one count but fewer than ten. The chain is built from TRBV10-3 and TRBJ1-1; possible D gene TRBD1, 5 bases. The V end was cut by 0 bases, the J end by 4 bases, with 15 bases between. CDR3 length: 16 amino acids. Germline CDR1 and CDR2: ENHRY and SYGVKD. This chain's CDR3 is CAISESRGQGGTEAFF. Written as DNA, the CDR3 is TGTGCCATCAGTGAGTCAAGGGGCCAAGGAGGCACTGAAGCTTTCTTT.

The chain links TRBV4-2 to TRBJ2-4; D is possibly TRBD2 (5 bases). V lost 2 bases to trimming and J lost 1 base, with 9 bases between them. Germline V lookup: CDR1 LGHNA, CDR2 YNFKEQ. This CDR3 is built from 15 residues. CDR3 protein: CASSQRLAAKNIQYF. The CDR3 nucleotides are TGTGCCAGCAGCCAACGTTTAGCGGCCAAAAACATTCAGTACTTC.

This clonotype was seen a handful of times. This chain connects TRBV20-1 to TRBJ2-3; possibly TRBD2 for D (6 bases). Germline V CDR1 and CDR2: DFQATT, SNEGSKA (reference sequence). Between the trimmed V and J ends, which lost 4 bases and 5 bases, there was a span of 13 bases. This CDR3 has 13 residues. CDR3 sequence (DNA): TGCAGTGCTAAGAAGCGGGCCCTAGATACGCAGTATTTT. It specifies CSAKKRALDTQYF.

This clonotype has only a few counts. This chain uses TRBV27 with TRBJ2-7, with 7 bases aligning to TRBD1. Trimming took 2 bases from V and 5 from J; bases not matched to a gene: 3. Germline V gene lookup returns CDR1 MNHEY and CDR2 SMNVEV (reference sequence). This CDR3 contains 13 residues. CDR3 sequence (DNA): TGTGCCAGCAGTTTAAAGGGGGCCGACGAGCAGTACTTC. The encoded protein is CASSLKGADEQYF.

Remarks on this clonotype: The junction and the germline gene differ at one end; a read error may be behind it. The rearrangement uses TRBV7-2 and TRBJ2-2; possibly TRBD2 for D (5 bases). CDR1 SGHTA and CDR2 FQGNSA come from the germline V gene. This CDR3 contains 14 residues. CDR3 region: CARSLGPRGGELFF. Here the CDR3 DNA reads TGTGCCAGAAGCTTAGGCCCCCGGGGCGGGGAGCTGTTTTTT.

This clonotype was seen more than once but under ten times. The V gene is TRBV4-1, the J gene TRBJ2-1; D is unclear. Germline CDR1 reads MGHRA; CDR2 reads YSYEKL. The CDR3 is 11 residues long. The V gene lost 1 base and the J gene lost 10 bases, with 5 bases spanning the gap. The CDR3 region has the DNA TGCGCCAGCAGCCAAGTTGAGGAGCAGTTCTTC. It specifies CASSQVEEQFF.

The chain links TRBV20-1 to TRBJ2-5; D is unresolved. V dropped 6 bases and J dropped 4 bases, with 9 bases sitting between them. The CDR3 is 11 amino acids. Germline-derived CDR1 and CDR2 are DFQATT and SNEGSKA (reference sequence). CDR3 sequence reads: CSAQHGETQYF. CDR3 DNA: TGCAGTGCCCAACACGGAGAGACCCAGTACTTC.

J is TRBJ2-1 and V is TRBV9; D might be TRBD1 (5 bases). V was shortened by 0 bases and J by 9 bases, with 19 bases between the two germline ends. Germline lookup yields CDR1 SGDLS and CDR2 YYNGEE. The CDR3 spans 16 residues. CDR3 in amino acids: CASSVAVLGGGAEQFF. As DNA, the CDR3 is TGTGCCAGCAGCGTAGCTGTTCTCGGTGGTGGGGCTGAGCAGTTCTTC.

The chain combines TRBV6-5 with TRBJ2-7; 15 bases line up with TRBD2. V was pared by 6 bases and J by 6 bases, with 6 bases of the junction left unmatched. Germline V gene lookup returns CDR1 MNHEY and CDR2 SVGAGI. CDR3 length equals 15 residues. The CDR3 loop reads CASSTGGLAGGEQYF. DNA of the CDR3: TGTGCCAGCAGCACAGGGGGACTAGCGGGAGGCGAGCAGTACTTC.

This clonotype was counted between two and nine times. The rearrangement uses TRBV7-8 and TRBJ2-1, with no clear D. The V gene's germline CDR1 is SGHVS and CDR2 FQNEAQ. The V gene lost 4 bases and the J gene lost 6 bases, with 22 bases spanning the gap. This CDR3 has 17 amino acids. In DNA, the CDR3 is TGTGCCAGCAGCTCCCCTTCGTGGACCGGAGACTCCAATGAGCAGTTCTTC. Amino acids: CASSSPSWTGDSNEQFF.

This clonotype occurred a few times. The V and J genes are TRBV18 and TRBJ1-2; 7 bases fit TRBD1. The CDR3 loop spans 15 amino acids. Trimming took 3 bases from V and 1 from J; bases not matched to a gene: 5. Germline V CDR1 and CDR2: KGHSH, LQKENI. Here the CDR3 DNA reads TGTGCCAGCTCACCGGCGACAGGGTTTAACTATGGCTACACCTTC. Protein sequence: CASSPATGFNYGYTF.